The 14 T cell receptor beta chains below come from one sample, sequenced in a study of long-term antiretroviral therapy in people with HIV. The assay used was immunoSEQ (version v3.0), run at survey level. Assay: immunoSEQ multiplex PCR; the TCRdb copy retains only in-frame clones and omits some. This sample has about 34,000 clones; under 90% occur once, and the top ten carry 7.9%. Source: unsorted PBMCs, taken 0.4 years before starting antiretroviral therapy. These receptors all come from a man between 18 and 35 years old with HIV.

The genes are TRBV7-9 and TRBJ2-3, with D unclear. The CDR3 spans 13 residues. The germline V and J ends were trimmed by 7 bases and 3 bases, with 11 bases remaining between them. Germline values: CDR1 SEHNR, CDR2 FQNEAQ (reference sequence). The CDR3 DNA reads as TGTGCCAGCACCCCGTATGCGACAGATACGCAGTATTTT. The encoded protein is CASTPYATDTQYF.

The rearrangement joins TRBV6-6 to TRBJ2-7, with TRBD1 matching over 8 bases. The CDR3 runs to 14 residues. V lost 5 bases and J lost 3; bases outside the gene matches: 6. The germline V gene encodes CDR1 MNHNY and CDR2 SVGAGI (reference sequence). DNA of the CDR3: TGTGCCAGCAGTCATTACAGGGGGATCTACGAGCAGTACTTC. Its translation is CASSHYRGIYEQYF.

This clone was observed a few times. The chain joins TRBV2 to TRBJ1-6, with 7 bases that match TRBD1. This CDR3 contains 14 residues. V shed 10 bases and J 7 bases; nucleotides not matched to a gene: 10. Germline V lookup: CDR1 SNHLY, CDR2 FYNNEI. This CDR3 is CATKLTGNNSPLHF. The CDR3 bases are TGTGCCACTAAACTGACAGGGAACAATTCACCCCTCCACTTT.

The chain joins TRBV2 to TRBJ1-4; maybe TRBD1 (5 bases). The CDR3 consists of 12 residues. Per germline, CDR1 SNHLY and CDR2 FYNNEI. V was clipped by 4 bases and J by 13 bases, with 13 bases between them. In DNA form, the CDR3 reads TGTGCCAGCAGTGTGGGGGTAAGGGGACTGTTTTTT. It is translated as CASSVGVRGLFF.

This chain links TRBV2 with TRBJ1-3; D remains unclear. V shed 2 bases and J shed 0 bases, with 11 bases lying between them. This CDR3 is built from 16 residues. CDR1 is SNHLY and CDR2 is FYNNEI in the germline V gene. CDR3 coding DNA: TGTGCCAGCAGTGAATGGGGAATCGGCTCTGGAAACACCATATATTTT. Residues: CASSEWGIGSGNTIYF. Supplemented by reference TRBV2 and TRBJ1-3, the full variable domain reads EPEVTQTPSHQVTQMGQEVILRCVPISNHLYFYWYRQILGQKVEFLVSFYNNEISEKSEIFDDQFSVERPDGSNFTLKIRSTKLEDSAMYFCASSEWGIGSGNTIYFGEGSWLTVV.

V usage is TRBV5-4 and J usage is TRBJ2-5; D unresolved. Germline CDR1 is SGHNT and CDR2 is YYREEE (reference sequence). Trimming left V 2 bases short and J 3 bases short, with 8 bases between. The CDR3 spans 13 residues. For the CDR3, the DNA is TGTGCCAGCAGCTTTGCCCCAGAAGAGACCCAGTACTTC. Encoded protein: CASSFAPEETQYF.

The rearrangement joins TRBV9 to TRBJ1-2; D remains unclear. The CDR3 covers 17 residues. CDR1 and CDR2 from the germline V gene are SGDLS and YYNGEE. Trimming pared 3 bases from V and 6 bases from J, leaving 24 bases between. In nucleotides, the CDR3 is TGTGCCAGCAGCGCAAGCGGCCGGGAAAAACTTTGGGATGGCTACACCTTC. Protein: CASSASGREKLWDGYTF.

This CDR3 reads CATGRGIGNTIYF. In nucleotides, the CDR3 is TGTGCCACTGGCAGGGGGATTGGAAACACCATATATTTT. The chain recombines TRBV19 with TRBJ1-3; the match to TRBD1 covers 7 bases. In germline, CDR1 is LNHDA, CDR2 SQIVND (reference sequence). The CDR3 totals 13 residues. J was trimmed by 3 bases and V by 10 bases; bases with no gene match: 6.

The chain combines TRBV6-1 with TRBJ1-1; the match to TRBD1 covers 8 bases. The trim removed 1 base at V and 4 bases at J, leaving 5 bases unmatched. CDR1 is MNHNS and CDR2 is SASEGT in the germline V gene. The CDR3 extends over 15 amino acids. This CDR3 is CASSEGTGGVTEAFF. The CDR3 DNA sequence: TGTGCCAGCAGTGAAGGCACAGGGGGGGTCACTGAAGCTTTCTTT.

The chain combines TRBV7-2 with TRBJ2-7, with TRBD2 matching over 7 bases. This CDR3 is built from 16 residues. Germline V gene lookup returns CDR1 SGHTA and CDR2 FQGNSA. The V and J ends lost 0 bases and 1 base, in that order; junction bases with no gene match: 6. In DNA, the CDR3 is TGTGCCAGCAGCTTAGCGGGCGGGGGTTTTTCCTACGAGCAGTACTTC. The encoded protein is CASSLAGGGFSYEQYF. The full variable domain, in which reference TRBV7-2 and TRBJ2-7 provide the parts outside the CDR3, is GAGVSQSPSNKVTEKGKDVELRCDPISGHTALYWYRQSLGQGLEFLIYFQGNSAPDKSGLPSDRFSAERTGGSVSTLTIQRTQQEDSAVYLCASSLAGGGFSYEQYFGPGTRLTVT.

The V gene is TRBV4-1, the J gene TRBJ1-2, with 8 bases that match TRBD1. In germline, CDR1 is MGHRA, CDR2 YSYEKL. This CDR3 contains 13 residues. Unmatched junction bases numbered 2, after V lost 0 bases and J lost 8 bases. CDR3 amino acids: CASSQDPGGGYTF. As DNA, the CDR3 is TGCGCCAGCAGCCAAGATCCAGGGGGCGGCTACACCTTC.

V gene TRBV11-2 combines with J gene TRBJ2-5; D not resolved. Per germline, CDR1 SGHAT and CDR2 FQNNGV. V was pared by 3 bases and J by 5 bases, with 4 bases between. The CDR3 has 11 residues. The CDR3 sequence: CASSFGETQYF. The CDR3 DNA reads TGTGCCAGCAGCTTCGGGGAGACCCAGTACTTC.

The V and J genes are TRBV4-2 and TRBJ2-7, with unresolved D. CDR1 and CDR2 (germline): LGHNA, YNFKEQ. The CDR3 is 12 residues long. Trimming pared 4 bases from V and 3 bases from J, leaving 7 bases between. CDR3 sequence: CASSLDGYEQYF. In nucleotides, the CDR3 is TGTGCCAGCAGCCTGGACGGCTACGAGCAGTACTTC.

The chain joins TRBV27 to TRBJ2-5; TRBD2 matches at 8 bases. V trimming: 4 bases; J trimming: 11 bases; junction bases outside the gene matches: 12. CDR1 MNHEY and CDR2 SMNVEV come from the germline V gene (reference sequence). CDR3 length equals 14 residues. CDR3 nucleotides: TGTGCCAGCAGTTCCTTTGCGGGAGGCGGTGAGCAGTACTTC. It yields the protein CASSSFAGGGEQYF.